A single sample gave rise to the 30 T cell receptor beta chains below, sequenced in a study of T cells in Graves' hyperthyroidism and ophthalmopathy. Using RNA transcripts as the source, TCR beta CDR3 regions were amplified. First-round RT-PCR targeting the TCR CDR3 was performed with the HTBI primer set. TCRdb re-called the multiplex PCR reads through MiXCR, storing one row per CDR3 protein. The sample shows about 680,000 distinct CDR3 sequences, about a third of them seen only once. The source material was blood. These receptors came from a woman aged 40 to 50 with Graves' hyperthyroidism.

The chain carries TRBV7-9 and TRBJ1-6, with 8 bases lining up with TRBD1. The length of the CDR3 is 15 residues. After removal of 5 bases from V and 13 bases from J, the junction contained 13 bases not matched to a gene. Germline V CDR1 and CDR2: SEHNR, FQNEAQ (reference sequence). The CDR3 bases are TGTGCCAGCAGCCACCGGGACAGGAGTTCTCCCCCCCTCCACTTT. It is translated as CASSHRDRSSPPLHF.

The CDR3: CASSYTTGPQYF. The CDR3 DNA reads as TGTGCCAGCAGTTACACCACCGGCCCGCAGTACTTC. This chain connects TRBV6-2 or TRBV6-3 to TRBJ2-7; D is unclear. Germline V CDR1 and CDR2: MNHEY, SVGEGT. This CDR3 has 12 residues. V lost 2 bases and J 9 bases, leaving 11 bases between the germline ends.

The rearrangement uses TRBV6-5 and TRBJ1-1, with 7 bases that match TRBD1. Germline CDR1 reads MNHEY; CDR2 reads SVGAGI. The CDR3 length is 13 residues. The junction had 7 bases not matched to a gene; V was cut back by 7 bases and J by 5 bases. CDR3 sequence reads: CASIFRGGTEAFF. CDR3 in DNA: TGTGCCAGCATCTTCAGGGGGGGGACTGAAGCTTTCTTT.

With respect to this clonotype: This sequence may be a read error, since a much larger clone differs from it by one base. The rearrangement uses TRBV11-3 and TRBJ2-5, with D hard to call. Between the trimmed V and J ends, which lost 1 base and 5 bases, there was a span of 8 bases. Germline loops: CDR1 SGHNT, CDR2 YENEEA. This CDR3 region has 13 residues. This chain's CDR3 is CASSLGFGETQYF. The CDR3 DNA sequence: TGTGCCAGCAGCTTAGGTTTCGGCGAGACCCAGTACTTC.

The V call is TRBV24-1, the J call TRBJ2-3; perhaps D is TRBD1 or TRBD2 (5 bases each). The CDR3 runs 13 residues. Germline-derived CDR1 and CDR2 are KGHDR and SFDVKD. V was shortened by 7 bases and J by 9 bases, with 16 bases between the two germline ends. The CDR3 is CATRPAVQGTQYF. The CDR3 nucleotides read TGTGCCACCAGGCCAGCGGTCCAGGGAACGCAGTATTTT.

The genes are TRBV15 and TRBJ2-5, with D uncertain. CDR1 LNHNV and CDR2 YYDKDF come from the germline V gene (reference sequence). CDR3 size: 12 residues. The ends were cut back, 8 bases at V and 4 bases at J, with 11 bases in the middle. CDR3 loop: CATSTGRETQYF. The CDR3 region has the DNA TGTGCCACCTCTACGGGCCGAGAGACCCAGTACTTC.

The chain couples TRBV12-3 or TRBV12-4 to TRBJ2-5; TRBD2 might be the D (6 bases). CDR3 length: 16 amino acids. The germline V and J ends were trimmed by 8 bases and 5 bases, with 24 bases remaining between them. The CDR3 loop reads CASSPVRGAGSETQYF. CDR3 in DNA: TGTGCCAGCTCACCGGTTCGGGGCGCGGGATCCGAGACCCAGTACTTC.

V gene TRBV14 combines with J gene TRBJ1-4, with 7 positions matching TRBD1. Germline lookup yields CDR1 SGHDN and CDR2 FVKESK. This CDR3 region has 20 residues. The J segment lost 0 bases and the V segment lost 0 bases, leaving 13 bases of the junction unmatched. Here the CDR3 DNA reads TGTGCCAGCAGCCAAGAATATTTGGGGACAGTACTCACAACTAATGAAAAACTGTTTTTT. This gives the protein CASSQEYLGTVLTTNEKLFF.

On this clonotype itself: At one end the junction does not follow the germline gene, possibly because of a read error. The genes are TRBV10-3 and TRBJ1-1; D call uncertain. Germline V lookup: CDR1 ENHRY, CDR2 SYGVKD. This CDR3 region has 11 residues. The DNA for the CDR3 is TGTGCCATCAAGGTGGACTTTGAAGCTTCCTTT. Its protein product is CAIKVDFEASF.

The chain is built from TRBV7-3 and TRBJ2-2; D is perhaps TRBD1 or TRBD2 (5 bases each). The germline CDR1 and CDR2 sequences are SGHTA and FQGTGA. This CDR3 is built from 16 residues. V was cut by 5 bases and J by 4 bases, with 17 bases left in between. The CDR3 loop is CASSPQQGRGTGELFF. The CDR3, as DNA: TGTGCCAGCAGCCCTCAGCAGGGCCGGGGCACCGGGGAGCTGTTTTTT.

This sequence joins TRBV12-3 or TRBV12-4 and TRBJ1-2; no clear D. CDR3 length equals 14 residues. V was pared by 6 bases and J by 7 bases, with 18 bases between. For the CDR3, the DNA is TGTGCCAGCAGACATGTAGGTGGTAAGAGTGGCTACACCTTC. This encodes CASRHVGGKSGYTF.

In its sample, this clonotype was seen a few times. The CDR3 nucleotides are TGTGCCAGCAGTCCCGAGACAGTTTATCAGCCCCAGCATTTT. Its translation: CASSPETVYQPQHF. The chain joins TRBV6-5 to TRBJ1-5, with D perhaps matching TRBD1 (5 bases). Germline values: CDR1 MNHEY, CDR2 SVGAGI. V dropped 5 bases and J dropped 5 bases, with 13 bases sitting between them. This CDR3 is built from 14 residues.

The chain links TRBV7-2 to TRBJ2-5; 14 nucleotides line up with TRBD2. The V and J ends lost 5 bases and 6 bases, in that order; junction bases with no gene match: 8. CDR3 size: 16 residues. Germline V gene data show CDR1 as SGHTA and CDR2 as FQGNSA. CDR3 in amino acids: CASSPRLAGGPQTQYF. The CDR3 coding sequence is TGTGCCAGCAGCCCAAGACTAGCGGGGGGGCCCCAGACCCAGTACTTC.

Turning to this clonotype: This may be a read error, as it is one base from a much larger clone. The V and J genes are TRBV10-3 and TRBJ1-1; D is possibly TRBD1 (5 bases). This CDR3 is built from 15 residues. CDR1 ENHRY and CDR2 SYGVKD come from the germline V gene. Written as DNA, the CDR3 is TGTGCCGCCGCCCGAACAGGCGAATTTAACACTGAAGCTCTCTTT. It specifies CAAARTGEFNTEALF.

The sample holds many counts of this clonotype. This chain joins TRBV12-3 or TRBV12-4 and TRBJ1-2; D is unclear. This CDR3 region has 11 residues. The V and J ends lost 5 bases and 4 bases respectively, with 5 bases between them. CDR3 nucleotide sequence: TGTGCCAGCAGTGCCCTCTATGGCTACACCTTC. Its protein is CASSALYGYTF.

This clonotype was seen a handful of times. The V call is TRBV6-1, the J call TRBJ1-3; 8 nucleotides line up with TRBD1. The length of the CDR3 is 15 residues. V lost 5 bases and J lost 9; bases outside the gene matches: 12. Germline V gene sequence: CDR1 MNHNS, CDR2 SASEGT. DNA for the CDR3: TGTGCCAGCAGTTCCCGGACAGGGTACGAGGGCACCATATATTTT. As protein: CASSSRTGYEGTIYF.

This clonotype was picked up a small number of times. This sequence joins TRBV5-4 and TRBJ1-1; D gene uncertain. Germline V gene sequence: CDR1 SGHNT, CDR2 YYREEE (reference sequence). V was trimmed by 4 bases and J by 1 base, leaving 11 bases between them. The CDR3 loop spans 14 amino acids. The CDR3 sequence: CASSPKMANTEAFF. CDR3 nucleotide sequence: TGTGCCAGCAGCCCGAAGATGGCGAACACTGAAGCTTTCTTT.

This clonotype showed up just once. The chain uses TRBV7-9 and TRBJ2-7; TRBD1 aligns across 7 bases. This CDR3 region has 15 residues. Germline CDR1 is SEHNR and CDR2 is FQNEAQ (reference sequence). Trimming took 6 bases from V and 2 from J; bases not matched to a gene: 10. CDR3 in amino acids: CASSEGTGVTYEQYF. CDR3 bases: TGTGCCAGCAGTGAGGGAACAGGGGTGACCTACGAGCAGTACTTC.

The chain uses TRBV25-1 and TRBJ1-4; a weak D match, TRBD1 (6 bases). The germline V and J ends were trimmed by 5 bases and 7 bases, with 11 bases remaining between them. The CDR3 has 13 residues. Germline lookup yields CDR1 MGHDK and CDR2 SYGVNS. CDR3 loop: CASSLQGIEKLFF. The CDR3 DNA sequence: TGTGCCAGCAGTTTACAGGGAATTGAAAAACTGTTTTTT.

The V gene is TRBV6-1, the J gene TRBJ2-7; D perhaps matches TRBD2 (6 bases). Germline CDR1 is MNHNS and CDR2 is SASEGT. The CDR3 is 13 residues long. Trimming shortened V by 7 bases and J by 4 bases, and 14 bases separated the two germline ends. CDR3 in DNA: TGTGCCAGCACTTTCATGGGGGGATACGAGCAGTACTTC. This gives the protein CASTFMGGYEQYF.

The chain carries TRBV7-3 and TRBJ1-1; possible D gene TRBD1, 6 bases. The germline gives CDR1 SGHTA, CDR2 FQGTGA. The CDR3 has 14 amino acids. Deletions cut 5 bases from V and 3 bases from J, with 13 bases between. In DNA, the CDR3 is TGTGCCAGCAGCCATGGGGGGGGCTACACTGAAGCTTTCTTT. Translation: CASSHGGGYTEAFF.

This clonotype came up once. With a much larger clone just one base away, this may be a read error. The genes are TRBV20-1 and TRBJ2-7; 10 bases align to TRBD2. With V trimmed by 4 bases and J by 8 bases, 11 bases remained unmatched. Germline V gene lookup returns CDR1 DFQATT and CDR2 SNEGSKA (reference sequence). The CDR3 is 14 residues long. CDR3 sequence (DNA): TGCAGTGCTACGAGAGGACTAGCGGAGGGGAAGCAGTACTTC. The encoded protein is CSATRGLAEGKQYF.

V gene TRBV9 combines with J gene TRBJ2-5, with 10 bases that match TRBD1. CDR1 is SGDLS, CDR2 YYNGEE, per germline. The ends lost 7 bases at V and 4 bases at J; junction bases unmatched: 10. The CDR3 is 15 amino acids. The CDR3 spells CASSPLGDRGETQYF. CDR3 bases: TGTGCCAGCTCACCGTTGGGGGACAGGGGAGAGACCCAGTACTTC.

This clonotype was counted between two and nine times. V and J are TRBV6-1 and TRBJ2-7, with TRBD1 matching 8 bases. The V and J ends lost 6 bases and 13 bases, in that order; junction bases with no gene match: 8. CDR1 MNHNS and CDR2 SASEGT come from the germline V gene. The CDR3 is 11 amino acids. The CDR3 coding sequence is TGTGCCAGCAGCCCTCGGGACAGGATATACTTC. Translation gives CASSPRDRIYF.

This clonotype has only a few counts. The rearrangement uses TRBV2 and TRBJ2-2, with D possibly being TRBD1 (6 bases). V gave up 4 bases and J gave up 6 bases, with 12 bases separating them. This CDR3 comprises 14 residues. Germline CDR1 is SNHLY and CDR2 is FYNNEI. The CDR3 loop is CASSGEGVPGELFF. CDR3 DNA: TGTGCCAGCAGTGGTGAGGGGGTGCCCGGGGAGCTGTTTTTT.

The rearrangement uses TRBV7-3 and TRBJ2-7; 12 nucleotides line up with TRBD1. The junction had 9 bases not matched to a gene; V was cut back by 5 bases and J by 7 bases. The germline gives CDR1 SGHTA, CDR2 FQGTGA. CDR3 length: 15 residues. This chain's CDR3 is CASSPRGQGAEEQYF. The CDR3 DNA follows: TGTGCCAGCAGCCCACGGGGACAGGGGGCAGAAGAGCAGTACTTC.

This chain uses TRBV19 with TRBJ1-5; the match to TRBD1 covers 9 bases. Germline V gene lookup returns CDR1 LNHDA and CDR2 SQIVND (reference sequence). With 4 bases clipped from V and 2 bases from J, the junction kept 6 bases outside the gene matches. CDR3 length: 16 amino acids. The CDR3 region is CASSTRTGAGNQPQHF. CDR3 nucleotides: TGTGCCAGTAGTACCCGGACAGGGGCTGGCAATCAGCCCCAGCATTTT.

This sequence joins TRBV11-2 and TRBJ1-4; D gene unclear. From germline, CDR1 is SGHAT and CDR2 FQNNGV. The length of the CDR3 is 15 residues. Trimming stripped 3 bases from V and 7 bases from J, with 15 bases between. This chain's CDR3 is CASSLGLGESEKLFF. CDR3 DNA sequence: TGTGCCAGCAGCTTGGGTCTCGGGGAAAGTGAAAAACTGTTTTTT.

In its sample, this clonotype was seen many times. The V and J genes are TRBV6-5 and TRBJ1-2; D is possibly TRBD1 (6 bases). V was shortened by 6 bases and J by 4 bases, with 18 bases between the two germline ends. Germline V gene sequence: CDR1 MNHEY, CDR2 SVGAGI. This CDR3 is 15 amino acids long. The CDR3 DNA sequence: TGTGCCAGCAGACCTTTTGCGGGCAGGGGCTATGGCTACACCTTC. Protein: CASRPFAGRGYGYTF.

This sequence joins TRBV19 and TRBJ1-1; D is perhaps TRBD1 (5 bases). Germline-derived CDR1 and CDR2 are LNHDA and SQIVND (reference sequence). V was pared by 4 bases and J by 4 bases, with 19 bases between. CDR3 length: 16 amino acids. The CDR3 region is CASSSAGWGSSTEAFF. CDR3 nucleotide sequence: TGTGCCAGTAGTAGCGCGGGGTGGGGGTCAAGCACTGAAGCTTTCTTT.